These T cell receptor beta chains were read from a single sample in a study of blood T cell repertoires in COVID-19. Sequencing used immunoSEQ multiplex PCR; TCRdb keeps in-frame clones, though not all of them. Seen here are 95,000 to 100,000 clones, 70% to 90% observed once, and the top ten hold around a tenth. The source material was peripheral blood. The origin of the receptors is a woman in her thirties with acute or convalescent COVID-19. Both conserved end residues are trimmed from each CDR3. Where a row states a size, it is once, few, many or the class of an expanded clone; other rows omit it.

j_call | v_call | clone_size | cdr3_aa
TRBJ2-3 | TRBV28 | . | ASSSSAGPSTDTQY
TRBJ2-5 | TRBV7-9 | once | ASSTSNREETQY
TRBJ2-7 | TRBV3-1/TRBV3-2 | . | ASSQAAGLTYEQY
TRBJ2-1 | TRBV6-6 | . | ASSYGGAYEQF
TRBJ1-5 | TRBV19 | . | ASMGGNSNQPQH
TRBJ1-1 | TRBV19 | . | ASRWTGASTEAF
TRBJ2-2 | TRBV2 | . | ASSRTSGGAAGELF
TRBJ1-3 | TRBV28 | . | ASSLRGSRNTIY
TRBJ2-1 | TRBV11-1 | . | ASSLTAGGLYNEQF
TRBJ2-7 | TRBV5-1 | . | ASSLLPQGRNYEQY